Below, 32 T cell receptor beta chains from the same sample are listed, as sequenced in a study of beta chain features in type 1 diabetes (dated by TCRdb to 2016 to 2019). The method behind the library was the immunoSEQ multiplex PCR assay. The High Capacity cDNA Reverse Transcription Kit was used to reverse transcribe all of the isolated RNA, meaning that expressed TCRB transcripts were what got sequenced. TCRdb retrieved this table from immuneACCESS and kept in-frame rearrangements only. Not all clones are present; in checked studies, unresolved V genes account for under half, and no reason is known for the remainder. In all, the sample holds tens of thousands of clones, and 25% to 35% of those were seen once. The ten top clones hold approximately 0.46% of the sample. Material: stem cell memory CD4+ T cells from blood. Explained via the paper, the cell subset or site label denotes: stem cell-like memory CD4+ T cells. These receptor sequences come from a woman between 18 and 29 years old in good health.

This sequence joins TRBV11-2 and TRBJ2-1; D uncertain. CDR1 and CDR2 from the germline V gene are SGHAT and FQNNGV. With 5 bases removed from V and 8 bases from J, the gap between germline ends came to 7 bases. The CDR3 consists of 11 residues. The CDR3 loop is CASSPRDEQFF. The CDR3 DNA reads TGTGCCAGCAGCCCCCGCGATGAGCAGTTCTTC. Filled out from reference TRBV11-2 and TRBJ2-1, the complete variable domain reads EAGVAQSPRYKIIEKRQSVAFWCNPISGHATLYWYQQILGQGPKLLIQFQNNGVVDDSQLPKDRFSAERLKGVDSTLKIQPAKLEDSAVYLCASSPRDEQFFGPGTRLTVL.

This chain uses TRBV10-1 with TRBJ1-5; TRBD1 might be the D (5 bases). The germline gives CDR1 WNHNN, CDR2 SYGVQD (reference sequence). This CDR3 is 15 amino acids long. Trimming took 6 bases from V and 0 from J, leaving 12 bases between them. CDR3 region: CASRMGGYSNQPQHF. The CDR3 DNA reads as TGCGCCAGCAGGATGGGGGGGTATAGCAATCAGCCCCAGCATTTT.

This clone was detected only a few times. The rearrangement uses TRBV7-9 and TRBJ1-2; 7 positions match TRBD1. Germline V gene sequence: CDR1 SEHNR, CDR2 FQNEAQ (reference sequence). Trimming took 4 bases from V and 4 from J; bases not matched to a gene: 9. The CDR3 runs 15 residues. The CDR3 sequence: CASSSDREVSYGYTF. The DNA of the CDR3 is TGTGCCAGCAGCTCAGACAGGGAAGTGAGCTATGGCTACACCTTC.

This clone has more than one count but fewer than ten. The CDR3 region is CASSSGTVAKNIQYF. CDR3 DNA: TGCGCCAGCAGCTCGGGGACAGTAGCCAAAAACATTCAGTACTTC. J is TRBJ2-4 and V is TRBV5-1, with 7 bases lining up with TRBD1. Germline CDR1 SGHRS, CDR2 YFSETQ. This CDR3 is 15 amino acids long. V shed 3 bases and J 0 bases; nucleotides not matched to a gene: 3.

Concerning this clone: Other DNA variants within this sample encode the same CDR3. The CDR3 loop reads CASSQETGSYGYTF. The DNA for the CDR3 is TGCGCCAGCAGCCAGGAAACAGGATCCTATGGCTACACCTTC. The V call is TRBV4-3, the J call TRBJ1-2; perhaps TRBD1 as D (5 bases). V dropped 3 bases and J dropped 4 bases, with 12 bases sitting between them. CDR3 length: 14 residues. The germline gives CDR1 LGHNA, CDR2 YSLEER.

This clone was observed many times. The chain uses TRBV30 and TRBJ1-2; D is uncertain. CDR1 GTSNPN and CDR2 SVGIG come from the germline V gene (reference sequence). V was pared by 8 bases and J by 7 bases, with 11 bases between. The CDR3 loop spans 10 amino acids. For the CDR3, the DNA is TGTGCCCAATGGACTGGTGGCTACACCTTC. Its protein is CAQWTGGYTF.

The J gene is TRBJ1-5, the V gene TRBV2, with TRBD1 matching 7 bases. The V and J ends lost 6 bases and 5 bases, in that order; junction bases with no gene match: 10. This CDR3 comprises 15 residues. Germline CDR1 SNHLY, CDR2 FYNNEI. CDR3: CASSFTTGPDQPQHF. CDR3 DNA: TGTGCCAGCAGCTTCACGACAGGGCCCGATCAGCCCCAGCATTTT.

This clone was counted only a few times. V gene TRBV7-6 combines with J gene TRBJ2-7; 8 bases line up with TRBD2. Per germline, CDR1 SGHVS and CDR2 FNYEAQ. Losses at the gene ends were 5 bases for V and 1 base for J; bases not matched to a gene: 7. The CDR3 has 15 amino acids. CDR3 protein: CASSREGTSSYEQYF. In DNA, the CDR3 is TGTGCCAGCAGCCGAGAGGGGACTAGTTCCTACGAGCAGTACTTC.

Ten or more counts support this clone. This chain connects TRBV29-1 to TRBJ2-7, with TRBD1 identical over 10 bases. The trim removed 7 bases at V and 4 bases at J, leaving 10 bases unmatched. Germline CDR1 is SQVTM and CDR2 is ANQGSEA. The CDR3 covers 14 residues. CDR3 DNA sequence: TGCAGCGCTCTTCAGACAGGGGGCAAATACGAGCAGTACTTC. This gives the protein CSALQTGGKYEQYF.

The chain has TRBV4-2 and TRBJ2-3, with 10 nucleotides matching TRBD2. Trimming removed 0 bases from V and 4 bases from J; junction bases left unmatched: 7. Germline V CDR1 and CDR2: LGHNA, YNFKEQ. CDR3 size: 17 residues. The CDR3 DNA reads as TGTGCCAGCAGCCAAGATGGAATAGCGGGGGGTTCAGATACGCAGTATTTT. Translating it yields CASSQDGIAGGSDTQYF.

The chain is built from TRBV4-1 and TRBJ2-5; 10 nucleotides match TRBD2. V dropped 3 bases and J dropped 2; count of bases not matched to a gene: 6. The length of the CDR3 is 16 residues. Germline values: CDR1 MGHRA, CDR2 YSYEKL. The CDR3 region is CASSQYSGRPQETQYF. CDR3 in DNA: TGCGCCAGCAGCCAGTATAGCGGGAGGCCTCAAGAGACCCAGTACTTC.

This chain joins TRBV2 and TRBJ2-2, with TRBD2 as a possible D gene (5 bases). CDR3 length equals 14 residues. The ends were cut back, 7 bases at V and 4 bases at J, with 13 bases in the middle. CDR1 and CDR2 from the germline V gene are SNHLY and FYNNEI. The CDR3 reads CASTPSGVTGELFF. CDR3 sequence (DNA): TGTGCCAGCACTCCCTCCGGGGTCACCGGGGAGCTGTTTTTT.

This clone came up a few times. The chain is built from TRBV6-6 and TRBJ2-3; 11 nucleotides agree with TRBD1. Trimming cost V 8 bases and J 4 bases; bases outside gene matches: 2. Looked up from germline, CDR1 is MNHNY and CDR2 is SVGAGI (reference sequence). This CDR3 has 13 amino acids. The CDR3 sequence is CASGGQGADTQYF. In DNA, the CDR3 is TGTGCCAGCGGGGGACAGGGGGCAGATACGCAGTATTTT.

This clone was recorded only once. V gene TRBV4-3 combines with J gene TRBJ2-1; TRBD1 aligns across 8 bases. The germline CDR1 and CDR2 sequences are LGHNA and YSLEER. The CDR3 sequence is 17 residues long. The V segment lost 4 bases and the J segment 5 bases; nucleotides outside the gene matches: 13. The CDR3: CASSRDGGGQVDNEQFF. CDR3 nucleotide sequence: TGCGCCAGCAGCCGGGATGGTGGGGGACAGGTAGACAATGAGCAGTTCTTC.

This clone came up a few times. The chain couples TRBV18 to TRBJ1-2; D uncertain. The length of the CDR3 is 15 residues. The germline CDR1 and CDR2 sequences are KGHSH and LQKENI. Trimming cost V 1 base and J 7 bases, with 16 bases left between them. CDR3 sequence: CASSPQVQAEGGYTF. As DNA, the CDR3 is TGTGCCAGCTCACCACAGGTGCAGGCCGAGGGTGGCTACACCTTC.

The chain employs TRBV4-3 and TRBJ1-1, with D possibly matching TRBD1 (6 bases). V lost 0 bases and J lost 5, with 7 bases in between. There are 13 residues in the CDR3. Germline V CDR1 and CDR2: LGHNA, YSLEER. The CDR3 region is CASSQDTGTEAFF. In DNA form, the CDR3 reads TGCGCCAGCAGCCAAGATACAGGGACTGAAGCTTTCTTT.

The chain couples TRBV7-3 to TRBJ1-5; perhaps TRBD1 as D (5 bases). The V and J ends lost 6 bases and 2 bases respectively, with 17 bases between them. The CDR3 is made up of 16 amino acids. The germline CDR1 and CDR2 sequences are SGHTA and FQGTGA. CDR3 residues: CASSLSTVDGNQPQHF. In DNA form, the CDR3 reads TGTGCCAGCAGTTTGTCGACAGTTGATGGCAATCAGCCCCAGCATTTT.

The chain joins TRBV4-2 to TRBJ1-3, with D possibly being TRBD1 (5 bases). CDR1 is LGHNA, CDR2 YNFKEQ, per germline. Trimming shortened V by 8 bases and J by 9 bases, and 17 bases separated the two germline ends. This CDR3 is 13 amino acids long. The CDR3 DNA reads TGTGCCAGCCTCGGAGATCGCGGGGGCACCATATATTTT. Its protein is CASLGDRGGTIYF.

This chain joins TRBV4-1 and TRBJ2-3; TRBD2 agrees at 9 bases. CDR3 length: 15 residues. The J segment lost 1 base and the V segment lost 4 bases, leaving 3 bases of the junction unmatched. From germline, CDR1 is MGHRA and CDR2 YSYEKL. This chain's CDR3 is CASSRVAGGTDTQYF. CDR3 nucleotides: TGCGCCAGCAGCCGAGTAGCGGGAGGCACAGATACGCAGTATTTT.

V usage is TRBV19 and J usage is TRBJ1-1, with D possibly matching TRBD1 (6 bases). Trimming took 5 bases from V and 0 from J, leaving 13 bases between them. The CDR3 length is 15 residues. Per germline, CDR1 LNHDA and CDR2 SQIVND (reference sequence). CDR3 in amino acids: CASSLTGSLNTEAFF. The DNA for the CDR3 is TGTGCCAGTAGTCTCACAGGGTCCCTGAACACTGAAGCTTTCTTT.

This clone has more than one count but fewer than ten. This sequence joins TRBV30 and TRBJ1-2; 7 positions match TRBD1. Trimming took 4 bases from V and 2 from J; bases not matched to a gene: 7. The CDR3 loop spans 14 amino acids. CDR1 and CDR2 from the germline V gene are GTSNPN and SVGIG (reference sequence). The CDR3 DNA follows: TGTGCCTGGACCCCCTCACAGGGGAACTATGGCTACACCTTC. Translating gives CAWTPSQGNYGYTF.

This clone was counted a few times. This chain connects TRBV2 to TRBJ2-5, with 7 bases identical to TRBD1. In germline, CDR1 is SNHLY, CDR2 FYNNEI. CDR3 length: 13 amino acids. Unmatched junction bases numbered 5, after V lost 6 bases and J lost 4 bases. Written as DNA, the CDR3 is TGTGCCAGCAGGGATACAGGGGTAGAGACCCAGTACTTC. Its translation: CASRDTGVETQYF.

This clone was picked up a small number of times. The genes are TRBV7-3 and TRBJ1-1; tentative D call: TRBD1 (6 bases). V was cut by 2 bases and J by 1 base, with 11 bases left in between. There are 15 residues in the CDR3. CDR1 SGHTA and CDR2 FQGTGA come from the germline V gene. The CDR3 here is CASSLGGAQNTEAFF. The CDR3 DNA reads TGTGCCAGCAGCTTAGGGGGGGCGCAGAACACTGAAGCTTTCTTT.

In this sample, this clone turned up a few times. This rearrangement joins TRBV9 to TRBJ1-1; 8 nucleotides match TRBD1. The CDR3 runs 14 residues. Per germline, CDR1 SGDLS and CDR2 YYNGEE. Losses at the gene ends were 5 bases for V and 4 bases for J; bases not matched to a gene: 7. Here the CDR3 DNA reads TGTGCCAGCAGGTCAGACAGGGGAGCCACTGAAGCTTTCTTT. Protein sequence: CASRSDRGATEAFF. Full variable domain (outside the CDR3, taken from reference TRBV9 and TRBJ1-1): DSGVTQTPKHLITATGQRVTLRCSPRSGDLSVYWYQQSLDQGLQFLIQYYNGEERAKGNILERFSAQQFPDLHSELNLSSLELGDSALYFCASRSDRGATEAFFGQGTRLTVV.

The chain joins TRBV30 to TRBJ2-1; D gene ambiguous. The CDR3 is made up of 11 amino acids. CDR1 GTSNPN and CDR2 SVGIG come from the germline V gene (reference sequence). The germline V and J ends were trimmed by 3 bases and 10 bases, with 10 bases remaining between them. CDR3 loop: CAWSVAGEQFF. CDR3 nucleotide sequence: TGTGCCTGGAGCGTCGCCGGGGAGCAGTTCTTC.

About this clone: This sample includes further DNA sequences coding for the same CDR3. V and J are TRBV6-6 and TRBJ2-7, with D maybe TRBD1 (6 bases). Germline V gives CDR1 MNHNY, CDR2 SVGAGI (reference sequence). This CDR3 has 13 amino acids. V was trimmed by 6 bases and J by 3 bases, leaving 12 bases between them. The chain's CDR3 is CASSGGQSYEQYF. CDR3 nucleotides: TGTGCCAGCAGCGGCGGACAGAGCTACGAGCAGTACTTC.

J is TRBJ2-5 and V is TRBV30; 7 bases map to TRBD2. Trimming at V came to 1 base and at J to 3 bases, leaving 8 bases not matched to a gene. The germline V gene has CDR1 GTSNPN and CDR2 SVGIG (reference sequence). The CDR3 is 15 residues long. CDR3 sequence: CAWSEPSGRKETQYF. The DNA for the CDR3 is TGTGCCTGGAGTGAACCCTCCGGGAGGAAAGAGACCCAGTACTTC.

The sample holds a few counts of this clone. CDR3 sequence reads: CASSRPSSYEQYF. DNA of the CDR3: TGTGCCAGCAGCCGCCCTAGCTCCTACGAGCAGTACTTC. The chain couples TRBV25-1 to TRBJ2-5; D gene uncertain. The end of the DNA aligns better with TRBJ2-7, so the J call may be wrong. The CDR3 spans 13 residues. Looked up from germline, CDR1 is MGHDK and CDR2 is SYGVNS.

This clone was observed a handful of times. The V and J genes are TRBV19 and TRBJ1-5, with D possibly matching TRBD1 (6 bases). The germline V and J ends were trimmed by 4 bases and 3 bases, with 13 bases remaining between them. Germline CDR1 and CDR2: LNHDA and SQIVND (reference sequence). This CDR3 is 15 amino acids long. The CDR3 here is CASSTRGQINQPQHF. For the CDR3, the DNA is TGTGCCAGTAGTACCCGAGGACAGATCAATCAGCCCCAGCATTTT. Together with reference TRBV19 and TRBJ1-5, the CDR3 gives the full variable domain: DGGITQSPKYLFRKEGQNVTLSCEQNLNHDAMYWYRQDPGQGLRLIYYSQIVNDFQKGDIAEGYSVSREKKESFPLTVTSAQKNPTAFYLCASSTRGQINQPQHFGDGTRLSIL.

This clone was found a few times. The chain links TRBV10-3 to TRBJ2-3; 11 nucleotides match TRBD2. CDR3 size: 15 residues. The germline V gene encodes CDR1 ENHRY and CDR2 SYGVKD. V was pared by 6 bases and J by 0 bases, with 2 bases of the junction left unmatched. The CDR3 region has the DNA TGTGCCATCAGGACTAGCGGGACTAGCACAGATACGCAGTATTTT. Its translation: CAIRTSGTSTDTQYF.

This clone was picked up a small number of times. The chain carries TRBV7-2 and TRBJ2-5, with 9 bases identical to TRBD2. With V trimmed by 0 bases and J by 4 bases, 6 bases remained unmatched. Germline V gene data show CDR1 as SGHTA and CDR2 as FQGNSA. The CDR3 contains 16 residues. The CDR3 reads CASSLAGGGALETQYF. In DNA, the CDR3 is TGTGCCAGCAGCTTAGCTGGCGGGGGGGCCCTAGAGACCCAGTACTTC.

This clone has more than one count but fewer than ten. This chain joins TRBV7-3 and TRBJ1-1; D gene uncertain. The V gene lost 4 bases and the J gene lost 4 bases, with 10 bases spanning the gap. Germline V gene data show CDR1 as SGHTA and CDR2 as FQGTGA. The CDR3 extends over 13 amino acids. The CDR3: CASSSQEGTEAFF. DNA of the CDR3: TGTGCCAGCAGCTCTCAGGAGGGCACTGAAGCTTTCTTT.